Shown below are 2 T cell receptor beta chains from a single sample sequenced in a study of monozygotic twins with cystic fibrosis. Profiling relied on immunoSEQ multiplex PCR, and the TCRdb table lists in-frame clones only, not all of them. The sample carries tens of thousands of clones, roughly 89% recorded once. Sequenced sample: blood. The receptor source for this set is a woman aged 25 to 39 with cystic fibrosis.

This clone was picked up a small number of times. The chain recombines TRBV6-5 with TRBJ1-2, with D unresolved. The V gene lost 0 bases and the J gene lost 6 bases, with 8 bases spanning the gap. Germline-derived CDR1 and CDR2 are MNHEY and SVGAGI. The CDR3 spans 13 residues. This CDR3 reads CASSYSTRDGYTF. The CDR3 DNA reads as TGTGCCAGCAGTTACTCGACAAGGGATGGCTACACCTTC.

This clone appeared a single time. This rearrangement joins TRBV5-6 to TRBJ1-2, with 9 bases aligning to TRBD1. Germline trimming cut 0 bases from V and 8 bases from J; bases unmatched to any gene: 5. This CDR3 spans 14 amino acids. CDR1 SGHDT and CDR2 YYEEEE come from the germline V gene. The CDR3 region has the DNA TGTGCCAGCAGCTTGGACAGGGGGCTCAGGGGCTACACCTTC. The encoded protein is CASSLDRGLRGYTF.